This TCR beta chain was recovered during a study of response to subunit inactivated influenza vaccine. General study points: The authors offered the suggestion that each seasonal influenza vaccination recruits few new T cells.

This clonotype was seen many times. The antigen is not known. Germline trimming cut 0 bases from V and 2 bases from J; bases unmatched to any gene: 0. Germline V CDR1 and CDR2: SGHTA, FQGNSA. This CDR3 has 15 amino acids. Each CDR3 protein is one row after TCRdb ran MiXCR on the RT-PCR reads. Of over 400,000 distinct CDR3 sequences listed, around 13% are singletons. This sequence originates from a man aged 50 to 59 who received an inactivated influenza vaccine. Sequenced material: PBMCs from blood, taken more than 35 days after vaccination. The chain employs TRBV7-2 and TRBJ2-1; 8 bases line up with TRBD2. The CDR3 is CASSLAGGAYNEQFF. DNA of the CDR3: TGTGCCAGCAGCTTAGCCGGGGGGGCCTACAATGAGCAGTTCTTC.